This T cell receptor (beta chain) was captured by sequencing in a study of T-cell memory formation after mild COVID-19. The wider study: For the most part, TCR clusters were specific to one donor. Points from the study as a whole: Most CD4+ clones that shrank were in CM and EM, while CD8+ ones turned up in EMRA. Certain responding clones were present in pre-infection memory, suggesting participation of cross-reactive memory.

5'RACE primed at constant segments yielded TCR alpha and TCR beta cDNA libraries bearing sample barcodes and UMIs. From the 5' RACE reads, TCRdb called clonotypes with MiXCR, one entry per CDR3 protein. The table records hundreds of thousands of distinct CDR3 sequences, about a fifth of them present only once. This clonotype has only a few counts. Its antigen is not known. Germline-derived CDR1 and CDR2 are SGHVS and FNYEAQ. Trimming took 2 bases from V and 7 from J, leaving 15 bases between them. CDR3 length: 15 residues. V usage is TRBV7-6 and J usage is TRBJ2-1; D may be TRBD2 (6 bases). The specimen was PBMCs or a T cell subset sorted from them (not recorded which). This sequence was found in an adult woman who had mild COVID-19 (a few samples of this study predate the infection). Cell type and time point are not known. For the CDR3, the DNA is TGTGCCAGCAGCTTACAGGCCTTGGCGGGGAATGAGCAGTTCTTC. Protein product: CASSLQALAGNEQFF.